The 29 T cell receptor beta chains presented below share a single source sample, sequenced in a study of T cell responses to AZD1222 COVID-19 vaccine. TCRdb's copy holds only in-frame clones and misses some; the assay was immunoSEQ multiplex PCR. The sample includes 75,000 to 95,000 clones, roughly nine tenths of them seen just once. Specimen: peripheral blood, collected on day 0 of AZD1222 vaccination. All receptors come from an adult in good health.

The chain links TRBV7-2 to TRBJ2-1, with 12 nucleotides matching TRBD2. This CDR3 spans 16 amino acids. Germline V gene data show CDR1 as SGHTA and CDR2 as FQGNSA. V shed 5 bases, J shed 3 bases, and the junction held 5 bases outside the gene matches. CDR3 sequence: CASSPRTSGNYNEQFF. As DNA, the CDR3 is TGTGCCAGCAGCCCGCGGACTAGCGGGAACTACAATGAGCAGTTCTTC.

In DNA, the CDR3 is TGTGCCAGCAGTTACGGGACTGAAGCTTTCTTT. This sequence encodes CASSYGTEAFF. The chain employs TRBV6-5 and TRBJ1-1; D is uncertain. The V and J ends lost 2 bases and 5 bases respectively, with 3 bases between them. Germline V lookup: CDR1 MNHEY, CDR2 SVGAGI. This CDR3 is 11 amino acids long.

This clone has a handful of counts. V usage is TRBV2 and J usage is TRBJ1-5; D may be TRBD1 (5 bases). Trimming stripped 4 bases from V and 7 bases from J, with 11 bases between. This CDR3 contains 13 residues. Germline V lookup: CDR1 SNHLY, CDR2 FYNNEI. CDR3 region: CASSGGGKQPQHF. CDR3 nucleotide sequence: TGTGCCAGCAGTGGTGGGGGAAAGCAGCCCCAGCATTTT.

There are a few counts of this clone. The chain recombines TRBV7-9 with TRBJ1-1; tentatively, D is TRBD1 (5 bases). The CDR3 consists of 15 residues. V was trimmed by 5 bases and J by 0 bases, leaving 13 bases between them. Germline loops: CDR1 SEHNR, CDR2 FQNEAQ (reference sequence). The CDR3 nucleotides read TGTGCCAGCAGCCCCGGGGCGGCCATGAACACTGAAGCTTTCTTT. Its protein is CASSPGAAMNTEAFF.

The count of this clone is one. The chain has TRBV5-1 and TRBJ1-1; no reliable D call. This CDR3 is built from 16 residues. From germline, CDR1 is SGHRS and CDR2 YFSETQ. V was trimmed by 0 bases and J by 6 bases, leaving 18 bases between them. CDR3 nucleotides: TGCGCCAGCAGCTTGGCAGGATCCACACTGAATCCTGAAGCTTTCTTT. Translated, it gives CASSLAGSTLNPEAFF.

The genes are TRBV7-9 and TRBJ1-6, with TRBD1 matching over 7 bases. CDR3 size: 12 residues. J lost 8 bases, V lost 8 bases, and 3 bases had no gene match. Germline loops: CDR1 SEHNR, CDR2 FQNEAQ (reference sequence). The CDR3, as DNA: TGTGCCAGCCGAACAGGGGATTCACCCCTCCACTTT. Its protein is CASRTGDSPLHF.

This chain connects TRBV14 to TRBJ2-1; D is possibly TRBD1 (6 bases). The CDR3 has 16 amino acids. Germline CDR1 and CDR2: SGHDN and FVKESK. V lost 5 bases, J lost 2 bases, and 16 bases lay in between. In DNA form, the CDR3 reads TGTGCCAGCAGCAACCCCAGGGGCCCAACCTACAATGAGCAGTTCTTC. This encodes CASSNPRGPTYNEQFF.

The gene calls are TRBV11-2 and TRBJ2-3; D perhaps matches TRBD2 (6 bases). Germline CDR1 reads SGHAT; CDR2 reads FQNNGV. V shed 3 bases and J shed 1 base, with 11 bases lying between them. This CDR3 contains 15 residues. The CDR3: CASSLSRGGTDTQYF. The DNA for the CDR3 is TGTGCCAGCAGCTTGTCGCGGGGAGGCACAGATACGCAGTATTTT.

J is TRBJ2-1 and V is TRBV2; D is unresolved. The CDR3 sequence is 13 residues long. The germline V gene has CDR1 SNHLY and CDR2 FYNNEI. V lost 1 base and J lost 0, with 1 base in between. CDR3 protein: CASSEGSYNEQFF. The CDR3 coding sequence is TGTGCCAGCAGTGAAGGCTCCTACAATGAGCAGTTCTTC.

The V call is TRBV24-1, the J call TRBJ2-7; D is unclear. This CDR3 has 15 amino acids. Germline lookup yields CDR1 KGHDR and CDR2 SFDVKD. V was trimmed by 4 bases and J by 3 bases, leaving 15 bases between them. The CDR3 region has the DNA TGTGCCACCAGTGACCCCTCGACGGGCCGCTACGAGCAGTACTTC. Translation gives CATSDPSTGRYEQYF.

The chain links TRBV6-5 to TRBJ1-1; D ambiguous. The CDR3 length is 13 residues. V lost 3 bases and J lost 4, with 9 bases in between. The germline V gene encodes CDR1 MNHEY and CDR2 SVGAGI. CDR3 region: CASSYGVRTEAFF. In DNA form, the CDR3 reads TGTGCCAGCAGTTATGGGGTACGCACTGAAGCTTTCTTT.

CDR3 in amino acids: CASRGLADEQFF. CDR3 in DNA: TGTGCCAGCAGGGGACTAGCCGATGAGCAGTTCTTC. The rearrangement joins TRBV2 to TRBJ2-1, with TRBD2 matching 9 bases. The V and J ends lost 6 bases and 8 bases, in that order; junction bases with no gene match: 2. Germline V gene lookup returns CDR1 SNHLY and CDR2 FYNNEI. The CDR3 covers 12 residues.

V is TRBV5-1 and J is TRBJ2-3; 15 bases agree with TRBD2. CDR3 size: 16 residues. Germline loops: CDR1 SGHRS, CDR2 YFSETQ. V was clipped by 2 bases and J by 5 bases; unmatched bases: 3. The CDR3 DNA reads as TGCGCCAGCAGCTTCGGGACTAGCGGGGGGATAGATACGCAGTATTTT. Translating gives CASSFGTSGGIDTQYF.

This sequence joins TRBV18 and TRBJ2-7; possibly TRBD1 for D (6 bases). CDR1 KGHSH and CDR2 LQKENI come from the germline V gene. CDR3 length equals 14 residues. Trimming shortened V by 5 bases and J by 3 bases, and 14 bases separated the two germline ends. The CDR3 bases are TGTGCCAGCTCAACCACGGACAGAAACTACGAGCAGTACTTC. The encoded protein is CASSTTDRNYEQYF.

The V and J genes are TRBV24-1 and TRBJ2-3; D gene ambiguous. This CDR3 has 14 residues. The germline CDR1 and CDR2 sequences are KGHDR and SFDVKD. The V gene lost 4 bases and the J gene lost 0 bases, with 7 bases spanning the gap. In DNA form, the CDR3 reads TGTGCCACCAGTGACCCGGATAGCACAGATACGCAGTATTTT. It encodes CATSDPDSTDTQYF.

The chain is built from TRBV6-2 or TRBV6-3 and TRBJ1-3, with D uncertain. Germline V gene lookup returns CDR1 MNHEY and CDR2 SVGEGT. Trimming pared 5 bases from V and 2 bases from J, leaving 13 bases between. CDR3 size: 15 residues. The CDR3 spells CASSPRSRPGNTIYF. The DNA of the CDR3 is TGTGCCAGCAGTCCCCGCAGCCGACCTGGAAACACCATATATTTT.

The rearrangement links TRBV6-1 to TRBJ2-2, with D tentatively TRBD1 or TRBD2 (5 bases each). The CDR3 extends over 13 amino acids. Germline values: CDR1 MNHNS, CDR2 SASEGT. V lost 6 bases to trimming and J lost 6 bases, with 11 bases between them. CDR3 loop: CASRTAAAGELFF. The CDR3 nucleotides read TGTGCCAGCAGGACAGCAGCGGCCGGGGAGCTGTTTTTT.

Written as DNA, the CDR3 is TGTGCCAGCAGCTTAGCAAATAGAGAGCACGAGCAGTACTTC. Its protein is CASSLANREHEQYF. The chain employs TRBV7-9 and TRBJ2-7; no reliable D call. Per the germline V gene, CDR1 is SEHNR and CDR2 is FQNEAQ (reference sequence). Trimming removed 0 bases at V and 5 bases at J, with 11 bases between. The CDR3 totals 14 residues. Together with reference TRBV7-9 and TRBJ2-7, the CDR3 gives the full variable domain: DTGVSQNPRHKITKRGQNVTFRCDPISEHNRLYWYRQTLGQGPEFLTYFQNEAQLEKSRLLSDRFSAERPKGSFSTLEIQRTEQGDSAMYLCASSLANREHEQYFGPGTRLTVT.

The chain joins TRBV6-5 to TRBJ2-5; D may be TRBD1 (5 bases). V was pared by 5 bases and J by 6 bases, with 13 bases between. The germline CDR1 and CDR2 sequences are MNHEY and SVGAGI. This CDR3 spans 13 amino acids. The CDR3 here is CASSQTDGKTQYF. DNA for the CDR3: TGTGCCAGCAGTCAGACAGACGGAAAGACCCAGTACTTC.

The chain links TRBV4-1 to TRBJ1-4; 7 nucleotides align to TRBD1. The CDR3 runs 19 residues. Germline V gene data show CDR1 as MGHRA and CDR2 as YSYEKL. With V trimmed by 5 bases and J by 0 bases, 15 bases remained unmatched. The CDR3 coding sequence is TGCGCCAGCAGCTTCAGGGGGAAAACAGGTCTTGCAACTAATGAAAAACTGTTTTTT. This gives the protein CASSFRGKTGLATNEKLFF.

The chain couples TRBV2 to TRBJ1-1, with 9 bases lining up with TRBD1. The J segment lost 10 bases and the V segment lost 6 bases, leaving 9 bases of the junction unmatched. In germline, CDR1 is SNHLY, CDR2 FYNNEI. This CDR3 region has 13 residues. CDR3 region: CASRGWTGVLAFF. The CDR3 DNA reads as TGTGCCAGCAGGGGATGGACAGGGGTTTTAGCTTTCTTT.

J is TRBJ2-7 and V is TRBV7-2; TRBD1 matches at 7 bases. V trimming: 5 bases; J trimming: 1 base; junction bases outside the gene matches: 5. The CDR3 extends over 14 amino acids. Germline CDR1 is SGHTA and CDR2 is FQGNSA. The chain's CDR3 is CASSLHRGSYEQYF. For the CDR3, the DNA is TGTGCCAGCAGCCTGCACAGGGGTTCCTACGAGCAGTACTTC.

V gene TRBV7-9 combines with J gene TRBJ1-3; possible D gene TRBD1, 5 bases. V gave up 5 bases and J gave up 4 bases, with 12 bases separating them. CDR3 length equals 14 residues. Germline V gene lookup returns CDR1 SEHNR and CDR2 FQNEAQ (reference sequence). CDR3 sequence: CASSVPGTGNTIYF. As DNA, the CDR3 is TGTGCCAGCAGCGTCCCGGGGACCGGAAACACCATATATTTT.

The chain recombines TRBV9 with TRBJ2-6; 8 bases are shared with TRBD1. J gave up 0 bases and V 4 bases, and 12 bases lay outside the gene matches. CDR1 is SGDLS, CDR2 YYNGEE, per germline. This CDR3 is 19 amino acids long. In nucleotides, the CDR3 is TGTGCCAGCAGCCCGTGGACAGGGAGCTCTACCTCTGGGGCCAACGTCCTGACTTTC. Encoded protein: CASSPWTGSSTSGANVLTF.

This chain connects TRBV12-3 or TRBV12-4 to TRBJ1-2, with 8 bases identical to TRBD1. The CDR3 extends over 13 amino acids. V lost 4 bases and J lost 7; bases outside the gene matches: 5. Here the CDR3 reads CASSYTDRAGYTF. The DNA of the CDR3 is TGTGCCAGCAGTTACACGGACAGGGCTGGCTACACCTTC.

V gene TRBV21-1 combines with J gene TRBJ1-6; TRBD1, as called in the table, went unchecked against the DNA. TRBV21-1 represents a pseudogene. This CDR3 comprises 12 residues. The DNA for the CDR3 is TGTGCCAGCAGCAAAGTAGGGGAACCCCTCCACTTT. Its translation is CASSKVGEPLHF.

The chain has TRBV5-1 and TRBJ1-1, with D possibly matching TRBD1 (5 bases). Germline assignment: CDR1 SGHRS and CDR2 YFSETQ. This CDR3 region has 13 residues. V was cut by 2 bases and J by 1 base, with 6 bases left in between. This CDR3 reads CASSFGGNTEAFF. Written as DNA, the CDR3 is TGCGCCAGCAGCTTCGGGGGGAACACTGAAGCTTTCTTT.

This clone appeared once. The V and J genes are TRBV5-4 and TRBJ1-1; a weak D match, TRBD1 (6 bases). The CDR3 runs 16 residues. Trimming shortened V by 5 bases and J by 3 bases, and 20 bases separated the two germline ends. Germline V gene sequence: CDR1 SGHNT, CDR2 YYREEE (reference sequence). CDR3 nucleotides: TGTGCCAGCAGTTCTGGGGGGGGCTCGTTGCACACTGAAGCTTTCTTT. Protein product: CASSSGGGSLHTEAFF.

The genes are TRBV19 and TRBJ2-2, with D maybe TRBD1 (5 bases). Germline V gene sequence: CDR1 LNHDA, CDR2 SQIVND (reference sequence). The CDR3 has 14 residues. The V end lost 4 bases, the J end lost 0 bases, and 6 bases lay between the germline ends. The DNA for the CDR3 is TGTGCCAGTAGTAGGACACCGAACACCGGGGAGCTGTTTTTT. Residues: CASSRTPNTGELFF.